Presented here are 10 T cell receptor beta chains from one specimen sequenced in a study of T cell responses to AZD1222 COVID-19 vaccine. This table comes from immunoSEQ multiplex PCR, and its TCRdb copy is limited to in-frame clones, with some not included. The sample has around 95,000 clones; approximately 90% are singletons. Source: peripheral blood, taken on day 0 of AZD1222 vaccination. These receptors were taken from an adult in good health.

The chain carries TRBV4-2 and TRBJ1-4, with D maybe TRBD1 (5 bases). The CDR3 spans 16 residues. V lost 1 base, J lost 2 bases, and 11 bases lay in between. Germline V gives CDR1 LGHNA, CDR2 YNFKEQ. The CDR3 loop is CASSQGVAGTNEKLFF. Here the CDR3 DNA reads TGTGCCAGCAGCCAAGGAGTCGCAGGGACTAATGAAAAACTGTTTTTT.

The chain uses TRBV15 and TRBJ2-1, with 7 bases matching TRBD2. CDR3 length: 15 amino acids. J gave up 5 bases and V 2 bases, and 6 bases lay outside the gene matches. Germline CDR1 and CDR2: LNHNV and YYDKDF (reference sequence). The CDR3 DNA is TGTGCCACCAGCAGACGGACTAGGACCCACAATGAGCAGTTCTTC. It translates to CATSRRTRTHNEQFF.

The V and J genes are TRBV7-3 and TRBJ2-1, with 13 bases lining up with TRBD2. Trimming at V came to 4 bases and at J to 8 bases, leaving 8 bases not matched to a gene. The germline CDR1 and CDR2 sequences are SGHTA and FQGTGA. This CDR3 region has 16 residues. The CDR3 DNA is TGTGCCAGCAGCTACTGGACTAGCGGGAGTTCATATGAGCAGTTCTTC. Its translation is CASSYWTSGSSYEQFF.

V is TRBV19 and J is TRBJ1-3; the D is unclear. Germline loops: CDR1 LNHDA, CDR2 SQIVND (reference sequence). Trimming stripped 8 bases from V and 0 bases from J, with 8 bases between. CDR3 length: 13 residues. In DNA form, the CDR3 reads TGTGCCAGTCGCTCAGGCTCTGGAAACACCATATATTTT. Residues: CASRSGSGNTIYF.

V gene TRBV3-1 (or the pseudogene TRBV3-2) combines with J gene TRBJ2-7; D remains unclear. The V end lost 1 base, the J end lost 6 bases, and 7 bases lay between the germline ends. Germline CDR1 reads LGHDT; CDR2 reads YNNKEL (reference sequence). This CDR3 has 12 amino acids. The CDR3 DNA is TGTGCCAGCAGCCAAGTAGTAACCGAGCAGTACTTC. Translated: CASSQVVTEQYF.

This chain joins TRBV27 and TRBJ2-3; a possible D gene is TRBD1 (5 bases). There are 16 residues in the CDR3. The V gene's germline CDR1 is MNHEY and CDR2 SMNVEV (reference sequence). Between the trimmed V and J ends, which lost 7 bases and 5 bases, there was a span of 22 bases. CDR3 in amino acids: CASIVAGKLPGDTQYF. CDR3 DNA sequence: TGTGCCAGCATCGTGGCAGGGAAATTGCCTGGAGATACGCAGTATTTT.

The count of this clone is one. This CDR3 is CASSIDRDPTPTF. The CDR3 DNA follows: TGTGCCAGTAGTATCGACAGGGACCCCACCCCCACCTTC. The chain couples TRBV19 to TRBJ1-2; 7 bases agree with TRBD1. CDR1 is LNHDA, CDR2 SQIVND, per germline (reference sequence). The CDR3 is 13 residues long. Trimming at V came to 3 bases and at J to 13 bases, leaving 11 bases not matched to a gene.

The chain recombines TRBV14 with TRBJ1-2; D ambiguous. The CDR3 is 14 residues long. The V gene lost 6 bases and the J gene lost 8 bases, with 19 bases spanning the gap. Germline V gives CDR1 SGHDN, CDR2 FVKESK. In DNA, the CDR3 is TGTGCCAGCAGTTCCATTGGTGGAAGGACGGGCTACACCTTC. Amino acid sequence: CASSSIGGRTGYTF.

This clone was seen just once. J is TRBJ1-4 and V is TRBV7-9, with D possibly being TRBD1 (6 bases). This CDR3 has 16 residues. Deletions cut 2 bases from V and 6 bases from J, with 16 bases between. The germline V gene encodes CDR1 SEHNR and CDR2 FQNEAQ (reference sequence). As DNA, the CDR3 is TGTGCCAGCAGCTTAATCACGGGGGCGCGTCATGAAAAACTGTTTTTT. This sequence encodes CASSLITGARHEKLFF.

The chain has TRBV24-1 and TRBJ1-1, with a tentative D call TRBD1 (6 bases). Germline V CDR1 and CDR2: KGHDR, SFDVKD. Trimming pared 9 bases from V and 8 bases from J, leaving 12 bases between. This CDR3 contains 11 residues. CDR3 in amino acids: CATASGTEAFF. The CDR3 DNA reads TGTGCCACCGCAAGTGGGACAGAAGCTTTCTTT.